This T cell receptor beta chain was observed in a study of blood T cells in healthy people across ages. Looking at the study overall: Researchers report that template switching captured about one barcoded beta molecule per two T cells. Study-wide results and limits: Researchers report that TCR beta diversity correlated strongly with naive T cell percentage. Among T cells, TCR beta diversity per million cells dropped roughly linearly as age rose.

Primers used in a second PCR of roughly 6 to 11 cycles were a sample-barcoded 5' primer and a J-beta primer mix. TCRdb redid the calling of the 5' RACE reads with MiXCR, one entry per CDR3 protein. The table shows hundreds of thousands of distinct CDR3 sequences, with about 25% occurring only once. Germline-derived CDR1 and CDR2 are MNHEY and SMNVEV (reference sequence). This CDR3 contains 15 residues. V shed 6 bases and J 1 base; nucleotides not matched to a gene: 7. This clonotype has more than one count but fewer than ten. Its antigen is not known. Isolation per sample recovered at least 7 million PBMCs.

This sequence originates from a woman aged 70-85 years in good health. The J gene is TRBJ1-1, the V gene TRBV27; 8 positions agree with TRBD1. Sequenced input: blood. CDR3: CASRRTDRGNTEAFF. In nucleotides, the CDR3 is TGTGCCAGCAGACGAACAGACAGGGGGAACACTGAAGCTTTCTTT.